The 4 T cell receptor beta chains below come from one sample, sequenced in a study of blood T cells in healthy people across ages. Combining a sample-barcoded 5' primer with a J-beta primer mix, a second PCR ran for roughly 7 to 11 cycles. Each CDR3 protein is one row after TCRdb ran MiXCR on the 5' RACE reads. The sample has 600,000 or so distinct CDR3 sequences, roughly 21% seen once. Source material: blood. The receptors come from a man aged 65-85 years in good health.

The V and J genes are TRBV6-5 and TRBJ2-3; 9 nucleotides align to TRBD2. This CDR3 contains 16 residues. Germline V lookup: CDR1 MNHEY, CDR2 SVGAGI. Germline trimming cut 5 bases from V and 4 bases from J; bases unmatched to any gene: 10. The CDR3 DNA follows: TGTGCCAGCAGTCGCTTAGCGGGAGAATGGGCAGATACGCAGTATTTT. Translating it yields CASSRLAGEWADTQYF.

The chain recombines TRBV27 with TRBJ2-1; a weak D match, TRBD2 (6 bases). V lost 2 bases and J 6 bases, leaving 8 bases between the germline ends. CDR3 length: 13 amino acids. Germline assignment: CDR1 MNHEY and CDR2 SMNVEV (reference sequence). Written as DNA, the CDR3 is TGTGCCAGCAGTTTAAAGGAGGGCAATGAGCAGTTCTTC. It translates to CASSLKEGNEQFF.

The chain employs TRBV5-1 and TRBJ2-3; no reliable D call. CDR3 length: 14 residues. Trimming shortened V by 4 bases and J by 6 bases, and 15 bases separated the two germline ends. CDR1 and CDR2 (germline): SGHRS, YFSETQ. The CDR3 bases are TGCGCCAGCAGCCCGGACCGCTCCGACGATACGCAGTATTTT. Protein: CASSPDRSDDTQYF.

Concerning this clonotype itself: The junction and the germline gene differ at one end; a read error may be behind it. The CDR3 loop is CATSNSGRGDYTF. DNA of the CDR3: TGTGCCACCAGCAATTCCGGGCGAGGTGACTACACCTTC. This chain connects TRBV14 to TRBJ1-2; D remains ambiguous. The CDR3 loop spans 13 amino acids. The germline V gene encodes CDR1 SGHDN and CDR2 FVKESK.